This TCR beta chain originates from a study of PD-L1 blockade in urothelial cancer. In the study overall: Patients' atezolizumab regimen, 1,200 mg intravenously every 3 weeks, began around 2014. Patients had been given 0 to 3 earlier chemotherapy regimens. Reported median T cell count for blood samples was around 140,000.

Per the germline V gene, CDR1 is MDHEN and CDR2 is SYDVKM. The germline V and J ends were trimmed by 6 bases and 1 base, with 18 bases remaining between them. The CDR3 covers 16 residues. Clones were sequenced by immunoSEQ multiplex PCR, and TCRdb holds only the in-frame ones, with some missing. Of some 71,000 clones detected, just under 85% appear once; the ten largest clones hold 5.5% to 7.5%. Regarding time point: pretreatment peripheral blood. Peripheral blood mononuclear cells were collected from every patient before and during treatment, yielding between 1 and 8 samples per patient. This chain connects TRBV28 to TRBJ1-1, with D possibly TRBD1 on 5 matching bases. The origin of this receptor is a man aged 35 to 55 with urothelial cancer. Material: PBMCs, obtained around atezolizumab (anti-PD-L1) treatment. CDR3 sequence reads: CASSLPRDTGNTEAFF. CDR3 DNA sequence: TGTGCCAGCAGCTTACCGAGAGATACAGGGAACACTGAAGCTTTCTTT.